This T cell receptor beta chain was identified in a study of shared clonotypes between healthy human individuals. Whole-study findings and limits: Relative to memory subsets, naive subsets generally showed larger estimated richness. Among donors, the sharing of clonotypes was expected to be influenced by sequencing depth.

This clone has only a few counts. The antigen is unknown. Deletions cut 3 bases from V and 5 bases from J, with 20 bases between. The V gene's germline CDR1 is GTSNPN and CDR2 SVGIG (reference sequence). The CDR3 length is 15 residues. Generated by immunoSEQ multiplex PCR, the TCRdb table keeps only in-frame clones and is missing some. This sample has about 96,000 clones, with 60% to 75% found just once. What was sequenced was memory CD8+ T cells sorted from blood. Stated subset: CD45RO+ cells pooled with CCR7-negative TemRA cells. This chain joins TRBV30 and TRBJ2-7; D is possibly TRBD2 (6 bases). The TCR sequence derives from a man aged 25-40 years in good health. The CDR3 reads CAWSPQAGIFHEQYF. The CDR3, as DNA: TGTGCCTGGAGCCCTCAGGCGGGAATTTTCCACGAGCAGTACTTC. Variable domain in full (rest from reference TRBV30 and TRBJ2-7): SQTIHQWPATLVQPVGSPLSLECTVEGTSNPNLYWYRQAAGRGLQLLFYSVGIGQISSEVPQNLSASRPQDRQFILSSKKLLLSDSGFYLCAWSPQAGIFHEQYFGPGTRLTVT.